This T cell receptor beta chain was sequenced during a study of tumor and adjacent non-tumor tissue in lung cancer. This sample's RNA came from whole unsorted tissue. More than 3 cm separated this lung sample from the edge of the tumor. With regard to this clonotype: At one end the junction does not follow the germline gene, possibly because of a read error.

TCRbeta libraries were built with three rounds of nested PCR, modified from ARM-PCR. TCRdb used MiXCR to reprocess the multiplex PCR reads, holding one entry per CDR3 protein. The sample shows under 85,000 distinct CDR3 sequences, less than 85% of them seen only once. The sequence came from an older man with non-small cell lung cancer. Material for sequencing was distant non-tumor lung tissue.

The CDR3 DNA reads as TGTGCCAGCGACACCCCAGGGGGAGTCACTGAAACTTTCTTT. This translates into CASDTPGGVTETFF. The chain has TRBV6-1 and TRBJ1-1, with TRBD1 matching over 7 bases. This CDR3 spans 14 amino acids. Germline values: CDR1 MNHNS, CDR2 SASEGT.